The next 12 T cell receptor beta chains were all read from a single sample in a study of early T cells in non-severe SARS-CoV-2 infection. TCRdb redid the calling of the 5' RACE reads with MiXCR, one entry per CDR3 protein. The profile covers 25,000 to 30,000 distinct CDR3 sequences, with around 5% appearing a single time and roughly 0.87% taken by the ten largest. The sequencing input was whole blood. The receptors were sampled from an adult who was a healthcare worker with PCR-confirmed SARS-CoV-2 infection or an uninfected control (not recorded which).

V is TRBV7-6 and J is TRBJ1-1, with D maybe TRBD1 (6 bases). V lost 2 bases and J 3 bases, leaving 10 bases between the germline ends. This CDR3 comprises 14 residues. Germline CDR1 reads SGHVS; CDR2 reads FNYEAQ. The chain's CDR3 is CASSLQGMDTEAFF. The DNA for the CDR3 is TGTGCCAGCAGCTTACAGGGGATGGACACTGAAGCTTTCTTT. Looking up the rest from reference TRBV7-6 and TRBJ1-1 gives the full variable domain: GAGVSQSPRYKVTKRGQDVALRCDPISGHVSLYWYRQALGQGPEFLTYFNYEAQQDKSGLPNDRFSAERPEGSISTLTIQRTEQRDSAMYRCASSLQGMDTEAFFGQGTRLTVV.

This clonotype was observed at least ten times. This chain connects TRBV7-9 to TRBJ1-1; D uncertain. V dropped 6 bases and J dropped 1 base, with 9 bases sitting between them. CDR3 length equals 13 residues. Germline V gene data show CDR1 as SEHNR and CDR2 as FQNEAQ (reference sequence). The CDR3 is CASRPTENTEAFF. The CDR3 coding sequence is TGTGCCAGCAGACCAACCGAGAACACTGAAGCTTTCTTT. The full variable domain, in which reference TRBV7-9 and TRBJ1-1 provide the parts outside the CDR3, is DTGVSQNPRHKITKRGQNVTFRCDPISEHNRLYWYRQTLGQGPEFLTYFQNEAQLEKSRLLSDRFSAERPKGSFSTLEIQRTEQGDSAMYLCASRPTENTEAFFGQGTRLTVV.

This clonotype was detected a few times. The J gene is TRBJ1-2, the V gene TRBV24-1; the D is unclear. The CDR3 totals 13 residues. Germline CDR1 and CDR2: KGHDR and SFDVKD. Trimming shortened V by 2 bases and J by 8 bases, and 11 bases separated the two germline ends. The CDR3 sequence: CATSDSTVDGYTF. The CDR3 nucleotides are TGTGCCACCAGTGATTCCACAGTCGACGGCTACACCTTC.

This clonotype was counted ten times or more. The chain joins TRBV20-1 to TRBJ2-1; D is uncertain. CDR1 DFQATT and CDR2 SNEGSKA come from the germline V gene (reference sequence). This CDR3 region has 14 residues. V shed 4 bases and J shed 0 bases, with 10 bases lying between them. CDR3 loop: CSAILVSSYNEQFF. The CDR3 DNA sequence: TGCAGTGCTATTCTCGTGAGCTCCTACAATGAGCAGTTCTTC.

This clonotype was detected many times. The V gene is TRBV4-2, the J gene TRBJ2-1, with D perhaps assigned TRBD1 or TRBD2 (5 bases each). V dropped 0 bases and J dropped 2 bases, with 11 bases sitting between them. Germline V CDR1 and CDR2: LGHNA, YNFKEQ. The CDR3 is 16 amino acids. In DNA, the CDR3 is TGTGCCAGCAGCCAAGATTCAGGGACCCCCTACAATGAGCAGTTCTTC. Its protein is CASSQDSGTPYNEQFF.

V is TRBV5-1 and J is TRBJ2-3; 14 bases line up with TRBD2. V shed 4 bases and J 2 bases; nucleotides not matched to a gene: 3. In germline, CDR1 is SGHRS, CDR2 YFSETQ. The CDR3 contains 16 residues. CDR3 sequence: CASSPGLAGVTDTQYF. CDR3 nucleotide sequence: TGCGCCAGCAGCCCGGGACTAGCGGGGGTCACAGATACGCAGTATTTT. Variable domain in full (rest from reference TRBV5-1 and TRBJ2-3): KAGVTQTPRYLIKTRGQQVTLSCSPISGHRSVSWYQQTPGQGLQFLFEYFSETQRNKGNFPGRFSGRQFSNSRSEMNVSTLELGDSALYLCASSPGLAGVTDTQYFGPGTRLTVL.

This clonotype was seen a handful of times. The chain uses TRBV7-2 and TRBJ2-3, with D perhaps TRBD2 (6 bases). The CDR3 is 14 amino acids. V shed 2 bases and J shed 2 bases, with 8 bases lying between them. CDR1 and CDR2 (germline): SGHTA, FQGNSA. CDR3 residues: CASSLMRDTDTQYF. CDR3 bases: TGTGCCAGCAGCTTAATGCGGGACACAGATACGCAGTATTTT.

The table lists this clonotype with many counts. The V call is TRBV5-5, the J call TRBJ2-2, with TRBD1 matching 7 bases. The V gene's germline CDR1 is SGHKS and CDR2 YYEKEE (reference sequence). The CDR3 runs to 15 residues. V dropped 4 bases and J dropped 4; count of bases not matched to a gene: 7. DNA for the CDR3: TGTGCCAGCAGCCCGCGACAGGGTATCACCGGGGAGCTGTTTTTT. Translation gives CASSPRQGITGELFF.

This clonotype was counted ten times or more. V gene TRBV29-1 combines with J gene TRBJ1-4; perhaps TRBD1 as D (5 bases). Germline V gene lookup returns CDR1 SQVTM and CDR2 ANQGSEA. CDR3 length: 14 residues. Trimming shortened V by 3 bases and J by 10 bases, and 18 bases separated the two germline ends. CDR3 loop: CSVEPSPGTGKLFF. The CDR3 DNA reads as TGCAGCGTTGAGCCTTCCCCCGGGACTGGAAAACTGTTTTTT.

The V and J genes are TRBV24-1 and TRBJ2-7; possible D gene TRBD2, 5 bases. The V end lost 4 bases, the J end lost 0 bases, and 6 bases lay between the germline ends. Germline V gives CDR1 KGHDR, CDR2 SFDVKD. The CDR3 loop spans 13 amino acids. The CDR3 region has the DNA TGTGCCACCAGTGACGGGGACTCCTACGAGCAGTACTTC. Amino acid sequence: CATSDGDSYEQYF.

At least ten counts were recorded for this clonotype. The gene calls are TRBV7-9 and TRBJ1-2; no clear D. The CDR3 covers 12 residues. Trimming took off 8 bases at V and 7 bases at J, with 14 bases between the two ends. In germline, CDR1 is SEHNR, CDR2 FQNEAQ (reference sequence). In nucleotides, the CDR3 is TGTGCCAGCGGATTTGGAGGTCGTGGCTACACCTTC. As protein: CASGFGGRGYTF.

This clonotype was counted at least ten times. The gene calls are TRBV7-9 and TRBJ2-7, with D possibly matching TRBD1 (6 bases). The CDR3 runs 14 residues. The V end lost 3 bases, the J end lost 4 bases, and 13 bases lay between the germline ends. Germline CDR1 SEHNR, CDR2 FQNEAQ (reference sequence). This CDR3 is CASSFGQINYEQYF. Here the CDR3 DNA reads TGTGCCAGCAGCTTTGGACAGATCAATTACGAGCAGTACTTC.